A single sample is the source of the 30 T cell receptor beta chains below, sequenced in a study of shared clonotypes between healthy human individuals. This table comes from immunoSEQ multiplex PCR, and its TCRdb copy is limited to in-frame clones, with some not included. The data show about 2 million clones, around 96% seen once. Naive CD8 populations comprised CD45RO-negative cells positively selected for CCR7, excluding terminally differentiated effector memory CD45RA+ cells. The sequencing input was naive CD8+ T cells sorted from blood. The receptors were gathered from a man between 18 and 29 years old in good health.

V gene TRBV10-3 combines with J gene TRBJ1-4, with 7 bases fitting TRBD1. The V gene's germline CDR1 is ENHRY and CDR2 SYGVKD. V was clipped by 5 bases and J by 0 bases; unmatched bases: 9. This CDR3 region has 17 residues. The CDR3, as DNA: TGTGCCATCAGTCCCGGGACAGCCGACCCAACTAATGAAAAACTGTTTTTT. Translated, it gives CAISPGTADPTNEKLFF.

J is TRBJ2-7 and V is TRBV7-8; 7 bases map to TRBD1. The junction had 8 bases not matched to a gene; V was cut back by 4 bases and J by 5 bases. This CDR3 has 14 amino acids. The germline V gene has CDR1 SGHVS and CDR2 FQNEAQ. DNA for the CDR3: TGTGCCAGCAGCTCGGGCGACAGGGTCCACGAGCAGTACTTC. Amino acids: CASSSGDRVHEQYF.

The rearrangement joins TRBV30 to TRBJ1-1, with TRBD1 matching over 8 bases. The CDR3 covers 12 residues. Germline-derived CDR1 and CDR2 are GTSNPN and SVGIG (reference sequence). In nucleotides, the CDR3 is TGTGCACTAACAGGGGGTAGAGCTGAAGCTTTCTTT. It translates to CALTGGRAEAFF.

The gene calls are TRBV6-6 and TRBJ2-7; 10 nucleotides line up with TRBD2. The junction had 7 bases not matched to a gene; V was cut back by 6 bases and J by 2 bases. Germline CDR1 is MNHNY and CDR2 is SVGAGI (reference sequence). The CDR3 is 15 amino acids. The CDR3 region has the DNA TGTGCCAGCAGCCCAACTAGCGGGACGACCTACGAGCAGTACTTC. This translates into CASSPTSGTTYEQYF.

This chain links TRBV6-5 with TRBJ2-1, with a tentative D call TRBD1 (6 bases). Germline V lookup: CDR1 MNHEY, CDR2 SVGAGI. CDR3 length: 16 residues. V lost 2 bases to trimming and J lost 3 bases, with 14 bases between them. CDR3 protein: CASSYVQGPYYNEQFF. For the CDR3, the DNA is TGTGCCAGCAGTTACGTACAGGGTCCCTACTACAATGAGCAGTTCTTC.

This chain connects TRBV14 to TRBJ2-1; D may correspond to TRBD1 or TRBD2 (5 bases each). The CDR3 consists of 15 residues. Trimming left V 3 bases short and J 4 bases short, with 13 bases between. Germline V lookup: CDR1 SGHDN, CDR2 FVKESK. In DNA, the CDR3 is TGTGCCAGCAGCCATGGGCTAGCAGGGTACAATGAGCAGTTCTTC. This gives the protein CASSHGLAGYNEQFF.

This chain connects TRBV7-9 to TRBJ2-3; TRBD2 aligns across 9 bases. Per germline, CDR1 SEHNR and CDR2 FQNEAQ (reference sequence). V lost 5 bases to trimming and J lost 4 bases; unmatched junction nucleotides: 4. This CDR3 is built from 14 residues. In nucleotides, the CDR3 is TGTGCCAGCAGCCCAGTAGCGGGGGCAGATACGCAGTATTTT. Amino acids: CASSPVAGADTQYF.

V gene TRBV28 combines with J gene TRBJ1-1, with D perhaps TRBD1 (6 bases). Trimming took 2 bases from V and 5 from J, leaving 12 bases between them. Germline CDR1 is MDHEN and CDR2 is SYDVKM. This CDR3 region has 14 residues. The CDR3 reads CASSLIGGVTEAFF. The CDR3 DNA is TGTGCCAGCAGTTTAATAGGGGGGGTTACTGAAGCTTTCTTT.

The chain links TRBV27 to TRBJ1-2; weak D call: TRBD1 (5 bases). Germline loops: CDR1 MNHEY, CDR2 SMNVEV (reference sequence). V was clipped by 1 base and J by 8 bases, with 14 bases between them. The CDR3 covers 14 residues. The CDR3 DNA follows: TGTGCCAGCAGTTTATTGGGGCATCAAGGCGGCTACACCTTC. Amino acid sequence: CASSLLGHQGGYTF.

In regard to this clone: This same CDR3 is encoded by further DNA sequences in the sample. The gene calls are TRBV7-9 and TRBJ1-1; D is uncertain. This CDR3 comprises 11 residues. Germline lookup yields CDR1 SEHNR and CDR2 FQNEAQ (reference sequence). Trimming pared 7 bases from V and 5 bases from J, leaving 8 bases between. The CDR3 is CASTLGTEAFF. As DNA, the CDR3 is TGTGCCAGCACCTTGGGGACTGAAGCTTTCTTT.

The chain links TRBV29-1 to TRBJ2-3, with D perhaps being TRBD1 or TRBD2 (5 bases each). The V end was cut by 4 bases, the J end by 0 bases, with 14 bases between. Germline V gene data show CDR1 as SQVTM and CDR2 as ANQGSEA. This CDR3 comprises 15 residues. CDR3 DNA: TGCAGCGTTGCTGGGGCCGGGACCAGCACAGATACGCAGTATTTT. This translates into CSVAGAGTSTDTQYF.

This clone has just one count. The chain uses TRBV6-1 and TRBJ2-5; D ambiguous. Germline V gene sequence: CDR1 MNHNS, CDR2 SASEGT. The ends were cut back, 2 bases at V and 1 base at J, with 11 bases in the middle. This CDR3 is 15 amino acids long. CDR3 sequence (DNA): TGTGCCAGCAGTGAAAGTCTGGGTTCCCAAGAGACCCAGTACTTC. Translation: CASSESLGSQETQYF.

V and J are TRBV9 and TRBJ2-3; a possible D gene is TRBD2 (5 bases). CDR1 is SGDLS and CDR2 is YYNGEE in the germline V gene. The V end was cut by 3 bases, the J end by 4 bases, with 15 bases between. There are 15 residues in the CDR3. The CDR3 sequence is CASSAFGRAADTQYF. The CDR3 coding sequence is TGTGCCAGCAGCGCCTTCGGACGAGCGGCAGATACGCAGTATTTT.

J is TRBJ2-1 and V is TRBV7-9; D ambiguous. This CDR3 is 14 amino acids long. Germline loops: CDR1 SEHNR, CDR2 FQNEAQ (reference sequence). V dropped 2 bases and J dropped 5 bases, with 10 bases sitting between them. CDR3 amino acids: CASSLPPGNNEQFF. CDR3 bases: TGTGCCAGCAGCTTACCACCCGGCAACAATGAGCAGTTCTTC.

This rearrangement joins TRBV11-3 to TRBJ2-1, with 12 bases aligning to TRBD2. V was clipped by 4 bases and J by 5 bases; unmatched bases: 6. Germline V gene data show CDR1 as SGHNT and CDR2 as YENEEA. There are 16 residues in the CDR3. The DNA for the CDR3 is TGTGCCAGCAGCTATGGACTAGCGGGACTCCACAATGAGCAGTTCTTC. Amino acid sequence: CASSYGLAGLHNEQFF.

This clone appeared once. V usage is TRBV5-4 and J usage is TRBJ2-2; 9 bases fit TRBD1. This CDR3 region has 16 residues. V dropped 0 bases and J dropped 2; count of bases not matched to a gene: 2. The germline CDR1 and CDR2 sequences are SGHNT and YYREEE (reference sequence). The CDR3: CASSLVGQGNTGELFF. The DNA of the CDR3 is TGTGCCAGCAGCTTGGTGGGACAGGGCAACACCGGGGAGCTGTTTTTT.

J is TRBJ1-2 and V is TRBV5-6, with unresolved D. Deletions cut 0 bases from V and 8 bases from J, with 20 bases between. The CDR3 length is 16 residues. Germline CDR1 is SGHDT and CDR2 is YYEEEE. CDR3 sequence: CASSLAEMPSLRGYTF. Here the CDR3 DNA reads TGTGCCAGCAGCTTGGCAGAAATGCCCTCTCTCCGGGGCTACACCTTC.

Regarding this clone: The junction does not match germline at one end; this may be a read error. The sample has other DNA sequences that encode this CDR3 too. The chain recombines TRBV7-9 with TRBJ2-7; 10 nucleotides match TRBD2. The CDR3 is 14 residues long. Germline CDR1 is SEHNR and CDR2 is FQNEAQ (reference sequence). The chain's CDR3 is CASSLAGGLYEQYF. As DNA, the CDR3 is TGTGCCAGCAGTTTAGCGGGGGGCCTCTACGAGCAGTACTTC.

CDR3 DNA: TGTGCCATCAGTGATAGCGGGGTGCCCGGAGAGACCCAGTACTTC. As protein: CAISDSGVPGETQYF. J is TRBJ2-5 and V is TRBV10-3, with 8 positions matching TRBD2. V was clipped by 3 bases and J by 4 bases; unmatched bases: 7. Germline V gives CDR1 ENHRY, CDR2 SYGVKD. This CDR3 has 15 amino acids.

CDR3 in amino acids: CASSVAGTSQETQYF. CDR3 DNA: TGTGCCAGCAGCGTAGCCGGGACTTCCCAAGAGACCCAGTACTTC. The rearrangement links TRBV9 to TRBJ2-5, with a tentative D call TRBD2 (6 bases). This CDR3 contains 15 residues. Trimming removed 0 bases at V and 1 base at J, with 10 bases between. Germline V gene sequence: CDR1 SGDLS, CDR2 YYNGEE.

This clone was found once. The CDR3 loop is CASSYSGGDQAFF. Written as DNA, the CDR3 is TGTGCCAGCAGTTACTCCGGCGGAGACCAAGCTTTCTTT. The chain carries TRBV6-6 and TRBJ1-1; D call uncertain. The CDR3 spans 13 residues. The germline V and J ends were trimmed by 0 bases and 9 bases, with 11 bases remaining between them. Germline values: CDR1 MNHNY, CDR2 SVGAGI (reference sequence).

The genes are TRBV18 and TRBJ2-1; the D gene is possibly TRBD2 (5 bases). The CDR3 has 12 amino acids. Germline V gene lookup returns CDR1 KGHSH and CDR2 LQKENI. Between the trimmed V and J ends, which lost 3 bases and 5 bases, there was a span of 5 bases. The CDR3 coding sequence is TGTGCCAGCTCACCGACTAACAATGAGCAGTTCTTC. Residues: CASSPTNNEQFF.

As concerns this clone: This CDR3 is also generated by other DNA sequences in the sample. The rearrangement joins TRBV4-1 to TRBJ2-7, with 10 bases aligning to TRBD2. After removal of 0 bases from V and 2 bases from J, the junction contained 1 base not matched to a gene. Per the germline V gene, CDR1 is MGHRA and CDR2 is YSYEKL. The CDR3 length is 15 residues. Here the CDR3 DNA reads TGCGCCAGCAGCCAAGAAACTAGCGGGACCTACGAGCAGTACTTC. It is translated as CASSQETSGTYEQYF.

The chain combines TRBV28 with TRBJ1-6, with no clear D. Germline CDR1 reads MDHEN; CDR2 reads SYDVKM. There are 14 residues in the CDR3. The V and J ends lost 3 bases and 9 bases respectively, with 12 bases between them. DNA for the CDR3: TGTGCCAGCAGTTTGTTTCTATCTGGTTCACCCCTCCACTTT. Its protein is CASSLFLSGSPLHF.

V gene TRBV28 combines with J gene TRBJ1-4; D may be TRBD1 (5 bases). CDR3 length equals 14 residues. V was shortened by 3 bases and J by 8 bases, with 13 bases between the two germline ends. The germline CDR1 and CDR2 sequences are MDHEN and SYDVKM. In DNA form, the CDR3 reads TGTGCCAGCAGTTTCAGGCAGGGATCCGAAAAACTGTTTTTT. Translation gives CASSFRQGSEKLFF.

CDR3 DNA sequence: TGCGCCAGCAGCCAAGAACCTAGCTCCGGACTAGCGGACAATGAGCAGTTCTTC. Protein sequence: CASSQEPSSGLADNEQFF. The rearrangement joins TRBV4-3 to TRBJ2-1, with 10 bases that match TRBD2. The CDR3 consists of 18 residues. Losses at the gene ends were 0 bases for V and 5 bases for J; bases not matched to a gene: 10. Germline V CDR1 and CDR2: LGHNA, YSLEER.

The genes are TRBV30 and TRBJ2-7, with D possibly TRBD2 on 7 matching bases. The CDR3 contains 12 residues. Per germline, CDR1 GTSNPN and CDR2 SVGIG (reference sequence). The chain's CDR3 is CAPRGQEDEQYF. As DNA, the CDR3 is TGTGCTCCGCGGGGGCAAGAAGACGAGCAGTACTTC.

V and J are TRBV5-4 and TRBJ2-7, with a possible D match to TRBD1 (5 bases). This CDR3 is built from 15 residues. V was shortened by 5 bases and J by 3 bases, with 18 bases between the two germline ends. Germline V CDR1 and CDR2: SGHNT, YYREEE (reference sequence). This chain's CDR3 is CASSQGLPVGYEQYF. The CDR3 DNA follows: TGTGCCAGCAGTCAGGGCCTCCCCGTTGGCTACGAGCAGTACTTC.

This clone was detected only once. The same CDR3 is also encoded by other DNA sequences in this sample. The chain couples TRBV30 to TRBJ1-2; D possibly corresponds to TRBD1 (6 bases). CDR3 size: 13 residues. Trimming cost V 0 bases and J 3 bases, with 8 bases left between them. Germline V gives CDR1 GTSNPN, CDR2 SVGIG (reference sequence). The CDR3 DNA is TGTGCCTGGAGTGTAGGGGGGGACTATGGCTACACCTTC. Translating it yields CAWSVGGDYGYTF.

This CDR3 is CATSRGQEGMQPQHF. CDR3 nucleotide sequence: TGTGCCACCAGCAGGGGACAGGAGGGTATGCAGCCCCAGCATTTT. The chain joins TRBV15 to TRBJ1-5, with 8 bases aligning to TRBD1. CDR1 and CDR2 (germline): LNHNV, YYDKDF (reference sequence). V shed 3 bases, J shed 7 bases, and the junction held 8 bases outside the gene matches. The CDR3 has 15 amino acids.